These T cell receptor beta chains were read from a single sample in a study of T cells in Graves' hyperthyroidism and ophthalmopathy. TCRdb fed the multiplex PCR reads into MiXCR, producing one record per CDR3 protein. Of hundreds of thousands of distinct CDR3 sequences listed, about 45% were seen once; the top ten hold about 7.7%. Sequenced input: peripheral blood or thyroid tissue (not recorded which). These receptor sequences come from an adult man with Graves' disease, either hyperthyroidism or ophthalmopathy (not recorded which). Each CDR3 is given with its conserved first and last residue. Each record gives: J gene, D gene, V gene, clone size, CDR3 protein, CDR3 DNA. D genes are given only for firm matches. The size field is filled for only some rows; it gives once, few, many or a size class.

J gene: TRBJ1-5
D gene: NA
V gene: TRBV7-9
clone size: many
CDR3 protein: CASSQGVDPQHF
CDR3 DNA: TGTGCCAGCAGTCAGGGAGTGGATCCCCAGCATTTT

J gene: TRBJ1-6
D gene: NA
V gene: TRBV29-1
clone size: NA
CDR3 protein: CSVEVTVRIDSPLHF
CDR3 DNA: TGCAGCGTTGAAGTTACAGTTCGGATCGATTCACCCCTCCACTTT

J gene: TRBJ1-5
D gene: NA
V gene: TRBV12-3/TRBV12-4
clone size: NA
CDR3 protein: CASSLRGSGNQPQHF
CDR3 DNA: TGTGCCAGCAGTCTCAGGGGTTCGGGCAATCAGCCCCAGCATTTT

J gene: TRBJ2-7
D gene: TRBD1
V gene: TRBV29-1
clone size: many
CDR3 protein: CSVDAGLGTGTHEQYF
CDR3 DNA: TGCAGCGTTGACGCCGGTCTGGGGACAGGGACCCACGAGCAGTACTTC

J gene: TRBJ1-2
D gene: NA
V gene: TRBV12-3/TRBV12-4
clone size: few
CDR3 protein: CASSYLGYTF
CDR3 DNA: TGTGCCAGCAGTTATCTGGGCTACACCTTC

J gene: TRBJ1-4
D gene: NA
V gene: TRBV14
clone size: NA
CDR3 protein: CASSQDQPGLVLEKLFF
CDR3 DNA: TGTGCCAGCAGCCAAGATCAGCCCGGATTGGTACTCGAAAAACTGTTTTTT

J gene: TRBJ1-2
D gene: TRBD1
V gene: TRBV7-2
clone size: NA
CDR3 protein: CASSYRTGPSRGYTF
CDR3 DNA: TGTGCCAGCAGTTACCGGACAGGGCCTTCTAGAGGCTACACCTTC

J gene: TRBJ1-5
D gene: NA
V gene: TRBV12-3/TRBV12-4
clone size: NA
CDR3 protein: CASSLAPKQPQHF
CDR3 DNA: TGTGCCAGCAGTTTAGCCCCCAAGCAGCCCCAGCATTTT

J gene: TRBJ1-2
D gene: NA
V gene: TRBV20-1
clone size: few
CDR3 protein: CSASGINYGYTF
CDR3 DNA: TGCAGTGCTAGCGGGATTAACTATGGCTACACCTTC

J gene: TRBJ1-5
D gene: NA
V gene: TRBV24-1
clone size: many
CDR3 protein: CATSPAGEGQPQHF
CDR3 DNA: TGTGCCACCAGTCCGGCAGGGGAGGGCCAGCCCCAGCATTTT

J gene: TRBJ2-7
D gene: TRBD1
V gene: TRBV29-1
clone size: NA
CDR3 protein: CSVEPGQGAYEQYF
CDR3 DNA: TGCAGCGTTGAACCGGGACAGGGAGCCTACGAGCAGTACTTC

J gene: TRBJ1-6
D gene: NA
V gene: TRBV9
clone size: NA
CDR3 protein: CASSEPGRLNSPLHF
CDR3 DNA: TGTGCCAGCAGCGAGCCGGGACGGCTAAATTCACCCCTCCACTTT

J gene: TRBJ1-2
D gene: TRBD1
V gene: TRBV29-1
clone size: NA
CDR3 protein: CSAWTGGAKGYGYTF
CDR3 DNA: TGCAGCGCCTGGACAGGGGGCGCGAAGGGCTATGGCTACACCTTC

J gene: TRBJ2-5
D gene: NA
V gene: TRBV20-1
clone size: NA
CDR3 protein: CSASSLAGQRWQETQYF
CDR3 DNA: TGCAGTGCCAGCAGCTTGGCGGGACAGAGATGGCAAGAGACCCAGTACTTC

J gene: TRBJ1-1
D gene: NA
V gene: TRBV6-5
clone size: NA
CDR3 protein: CASSPLSHTEAFF
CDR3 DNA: TGTGCCAGCAGCCCTCTGAGTCACACTGAAGCTTTCTTT

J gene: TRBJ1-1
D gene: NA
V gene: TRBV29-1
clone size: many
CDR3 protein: CSVEVGANTEAFF
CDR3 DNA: TGCAGCGTTGAAGTGGGCGCGAACACTGAAGCTTTCTTT

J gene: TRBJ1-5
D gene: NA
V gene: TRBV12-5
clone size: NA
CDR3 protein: CASGLDSSNQPQHF
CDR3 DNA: TGTGCTAGTGGTTTGGACAGTAGCAATCAGCCCCAGCATTTT